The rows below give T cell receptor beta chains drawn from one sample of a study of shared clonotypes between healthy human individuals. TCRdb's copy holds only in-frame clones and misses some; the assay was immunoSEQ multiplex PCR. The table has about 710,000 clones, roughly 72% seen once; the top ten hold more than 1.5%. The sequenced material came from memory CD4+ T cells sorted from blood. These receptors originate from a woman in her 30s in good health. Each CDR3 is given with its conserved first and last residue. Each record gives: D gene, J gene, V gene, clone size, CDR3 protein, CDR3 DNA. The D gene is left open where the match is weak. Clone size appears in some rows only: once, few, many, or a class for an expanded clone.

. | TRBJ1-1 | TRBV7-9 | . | CASSLGRGTFF | TGTGCCAGCAGCTTAGGACGAGGAACTTTCTTT
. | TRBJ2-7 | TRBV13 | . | CASSFRRRSEQYF | TGTGCCAGCAGCTTTCGAAGGCGGAGCGAGCAGTACTTC
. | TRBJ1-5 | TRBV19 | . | CASSANTGLGNQHF | TGTGCCAGTAGTGCTAATACGGGACTAGGTAACCAGCATTTT
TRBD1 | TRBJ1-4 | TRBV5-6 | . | CASSSLPRTGGDEKLFF | TGTGCCAGCAGCTCTTTACCGAGGACAGGGGGAGATGAAAAACTGTTTTTT
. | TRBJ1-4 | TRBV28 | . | CASSLWRGTNEKLFF | TGTGCCAGCAGTTTATGGCGCGGCACTAATGAAAAACTGTTTTTT
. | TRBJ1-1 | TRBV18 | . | CASSPSQTRNTEAFF | TGTGCCAGCTCACCAAGTCAGACCCGGAACACTGAAGCTTTCTTT
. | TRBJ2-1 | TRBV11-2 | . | CASSLDGPKQFF | TGTGCCAGCAGCTTAGACGGGCCGAAGCAGTTCTTC
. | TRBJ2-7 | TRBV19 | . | CASTGTPGSEQYF | TGTGCCAGTACCGGGACCCCAGGCTCCGAGCAGTACTTC
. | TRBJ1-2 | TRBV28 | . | CASSPGRTYGYTF | TGTGCCAGCAGCCCGGGACGGACCTATGGCTACACCTTC
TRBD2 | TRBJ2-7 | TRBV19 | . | CASSYLLAGDEQYF | TGTGCCAGTAGTTATTTACTAGCGGGAGACGAGCAGTACTTC
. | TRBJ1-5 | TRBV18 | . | CASSPSLNQPQHF | TGTGCCAGCTCGCCCAGCCTGAATCAGCCCCAGCATTTT
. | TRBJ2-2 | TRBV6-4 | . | CASSVDGNTGELFF | TGTGCCAGCAGTGTGGACGGGAACACCGGGGAGCTGTTTTTT
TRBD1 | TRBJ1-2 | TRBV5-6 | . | CASSLQGARVNYGYTF | TGTGCCAGCAGCTTACAGGGGGCTCGGGTTAACTATGGCTACACCTTC
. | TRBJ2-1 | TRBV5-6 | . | CASSSGQSNKNEQFF | TGTGCCAGCAGCTCCGGACAGAGCAATAAGAATGAGCAGTTCTTC
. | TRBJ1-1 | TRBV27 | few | CASSLETGEAFF | TGTGCCAGCAGTTTAGAGACGGGCGAAGCTTTCTTT
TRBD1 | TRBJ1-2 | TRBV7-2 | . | CASSSQRQGAGYTF | TGTGCCAGCAGCTCACAGCGACAGGGTGCTGGCTACACCTTC
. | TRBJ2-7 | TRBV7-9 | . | CASSLAQSSYEQYF | TGTGCCAGCAGCTTAGCGCAGAGCTCCTACGAGCAGTACTTC
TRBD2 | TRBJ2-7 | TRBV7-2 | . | CASSARTSGLSYEQYF | TGTGCCAGCAGCGCGAGGACTAGCGGACTCTCCTACGAGCAGTACTTC
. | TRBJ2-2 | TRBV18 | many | CASSPFTGELFF | TGTGCCAGCTCACCTTTCACCGGGGAGCTGTTTTTT
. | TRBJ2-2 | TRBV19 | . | CATTKGVSANTGELFF | TGTGCCACCACAAAAGGGGTCAGCGCGAACACCGGGGAGCTGTTTTTT
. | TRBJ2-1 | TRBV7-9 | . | CASRPQGEYNEQFF | TGTGCCAGCAGGCCCCAAGGGGAGTACAATGAGCAGTTCTTC
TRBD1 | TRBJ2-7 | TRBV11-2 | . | CASSYRTGTNEQYF | TGTGCCAGCAGCTACCGGACAGGGACCAACGAGCAGTACTTC
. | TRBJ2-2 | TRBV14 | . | CASSHRDTGELFF | TGTGCCAGCAGCCACAGGGACACCGGGGAGCTGTTTTTT
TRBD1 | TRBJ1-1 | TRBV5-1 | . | CASSSQGVENTEAFF | TGCGCCAGCAGCTCACAGGGGGTTGAAAACACTGAAGCTTTCTTT
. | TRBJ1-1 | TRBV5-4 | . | CASGGPNTEAFF | TGTGCCAGTGGAGGCCCGAACACTGAAGCTTTCTTT
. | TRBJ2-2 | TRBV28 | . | CASSLSPHYWGKNTGELFF | TGTGCCAGCAGTTTAAGCCCTCATTACTGGGGGAAGAACACCGGGGAGCTGTTTTTT
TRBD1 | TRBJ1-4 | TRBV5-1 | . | CASSLTGTATNEKLFF | TGCGCCAGCAGCCTAACCGGGACAGCAACTAATGAAAAACTGTTTTTT
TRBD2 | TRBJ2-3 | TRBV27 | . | CASSLSVEGGPKDTQYF | TGTGCCAGCAGTTTATCGGTCGAGGGAGGGCCGAAAGATACGCAGTATTTT
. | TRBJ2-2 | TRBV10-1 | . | CASRGTGELFF | TGCGCCAGCAGGGGAACCGGGGAGCTGTTTTTT
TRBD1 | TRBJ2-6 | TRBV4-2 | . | CASSQGDRATGANVLTF | TGTGCCAGCAGCCAAGGCGACAGGGCCACTGGGGCCAACGTCCTGACTTTC
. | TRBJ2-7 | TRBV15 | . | CATSRGGLTGVGHEQYF | TGTGCCACCAGCAGAGGGGGTCTTACCGGGGTAGGCCACGAGCAGTACTTC
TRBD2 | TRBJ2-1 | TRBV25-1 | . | CASAGASYNEQFF | TGTGCCAGCGCGGGAGCATCCTACAATGAGCAGTTCTTC
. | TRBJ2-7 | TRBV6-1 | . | CASSDDAYEQYF | TGTGCCAGCAGTGACGACGCCTACGAGCAGTACTTC
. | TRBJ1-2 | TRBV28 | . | CASSELGAANYGYTF | TGTGCCAGCAGCGAACTTGGGGCAGCTAACTATGGCTACACCTTC
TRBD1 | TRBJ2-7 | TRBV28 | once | CASSLKRGTVAYEQYF | TGTGCCAGCAGTTTAAAGAGGGGGACAGTGGCCTACGAGCAGTACTTC
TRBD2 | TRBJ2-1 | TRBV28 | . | CASSFRPERGLYNEQFF | TGTGCCAGCAGTTTTAGGCCGGAGCGGGGGCTCTACAATGAGCAGTTCTTC
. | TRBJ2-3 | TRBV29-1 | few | CSVAQGTSTDTQYF | TGCAGCGTCGCTCAGGGTACTAGCACAGATACGCAGTATTTT